This T cell receptor beta chain is from a study of shared T cell receptors in the human thymus. Germline CDR1 is LNHDA and CDR2 is SQIVND (reference sequence). The length of the CDR3 is 15 residues. Trimming removed 5 bases from V and 4 bases from J, with 12 bases in between. Some clones are missing from TCRdb's copy, which holds only in-frame ones; the method was immunoSEQ multiplex PCR. The sample records 500,000 to 850,000 clones, around 87% being singletons. These data were also reused for a study on human thymus T cells. That paper adds: Unrelated people showed highly overlapping thymic repertoires, related research reported.

The sequenced material came from thymocytes. The TCR comes from a boy in the first two years of life with a congenital heart defect. The chain uses TRBV19 and TRBJ1-6; D uncertain. The CDR3 coding sequence is TGTGCCAGTAGTCCGCTCGGTTCTTATAATTCACCCCTCCACTTT. Protein product: CASSPLGSYNSPLHF.